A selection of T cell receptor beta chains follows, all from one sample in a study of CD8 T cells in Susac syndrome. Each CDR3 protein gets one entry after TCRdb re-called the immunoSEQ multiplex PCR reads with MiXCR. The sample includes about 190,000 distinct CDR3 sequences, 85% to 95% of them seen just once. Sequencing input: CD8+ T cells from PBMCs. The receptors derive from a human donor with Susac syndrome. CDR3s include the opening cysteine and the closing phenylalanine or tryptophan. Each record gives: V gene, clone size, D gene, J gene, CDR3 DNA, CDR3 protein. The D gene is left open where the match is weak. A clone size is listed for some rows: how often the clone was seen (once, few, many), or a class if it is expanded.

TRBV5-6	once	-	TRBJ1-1	TGTGCCAGCAGCTTGTCACCCAGGAACACTGAAGCTTTCTTT	CASSLSPRNTEAFF
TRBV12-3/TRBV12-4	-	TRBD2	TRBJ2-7	TGTGCCAGCAGTTTATGGGCTAGCGGCTCCTACGAGCAGTACTTC	CASSLWASGSYEQYF
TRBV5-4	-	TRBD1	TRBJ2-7	TGTGCCAGCAGCCAATGGACAGGTCCCGTCTACGAGCAGTACTTC	CASSQWTGPVYEQYF
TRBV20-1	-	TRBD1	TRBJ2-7	TGCAGTGCTAGAGTGGGGGGGACAGGGGGCTTCGAGCAGTACTTC	CSARVGGTGGFEQYF
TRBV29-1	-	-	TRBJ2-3	TGCAGCGTTGAATTTTTACAAAAAGGGACAGATACGCAGTATTTT	CSVEFLQKGTDTQYF
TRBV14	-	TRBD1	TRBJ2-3	TGTGCCAGCAGCCAAACTCCGGGACAGGGGGGAGATACGCAGTATTTT	CASSQTPGQGGDTQYF
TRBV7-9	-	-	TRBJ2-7	TGTGCCAGCAGCTCCAGGGGAAACCCTGGGTACGAGCAGTACTTC	CASSSRGNPGYEQYF
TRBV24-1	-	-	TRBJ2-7	TGTGCCACCAGTCCCGCGATGGGGGAGCAGTACTTC	CATSPAMGEQYF
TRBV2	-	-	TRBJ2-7	TGTGCCAGCGAGGGACAAGAGACCTACGAGCAGTACTTC	CASEGQETYEQYF
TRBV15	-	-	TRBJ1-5	TGTGCCACCAGCAGGGGGATGGGCTTAGGATCCCAAATATGGACAGTCAATCAGCCCCAGCATTTT	CATSRGMGLGSQIWTVNQPQHF
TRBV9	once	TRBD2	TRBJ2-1	TGTGCCAGCAGCGATGCGGACCTAGCGGGAAACTCCTACAATGAGCAGTTCTTC	CASSDADLAGNSYNEQFF
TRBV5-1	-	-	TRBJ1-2	TGCGCCAGCAGCTTGGATTCGGGCAACTCGCTTAAGGGCTACACCTTC	CASSLDSGNSLKGYTF
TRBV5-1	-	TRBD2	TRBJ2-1	TGCGCCACCTCGGCTAGCGGGAACAATGAGCAGTTCTTC	CATSASGNNEQFF
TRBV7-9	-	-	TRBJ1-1	TGTGCCAGCAGCTTATTGTCTGTGAACACTGAAGCTTTCTTT	CASSLLSVNTEAFF
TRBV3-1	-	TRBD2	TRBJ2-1	TGTGCCAGCAGCCCAATAGCGGGAGAATACAATGAGCAGTTCTTC	CASSPIAGEYNEQFF
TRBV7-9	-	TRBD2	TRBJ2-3	TGTGCCAGCAGCTTGCTTAGCGGGAGTGGGCCAGATACGCAGTATTTT	CASSLLSGSGPDTQYF
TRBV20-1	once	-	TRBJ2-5	TGCAGTGCTAGAGATGGAGGCACCCGAGAGACCCAGTACTTC	CSARDGGTRETQYF
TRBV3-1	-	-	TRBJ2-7	TGTGCCAGCAGCCAAGTGACAGCCTCCTACGAGCAGTACTTC	CASSQVTASYEQYF